Listed below are T cell receptor beta chains from one sample, sequenced in a study of T cells of healthy individuals. Each CDR3 protein gets one entry after TCRdb re-called the 5' RACE reads with MiXCR. The sample yields approximately 100,000 distinct CDR3 sequences, approximately 18% seen once. Every receptor here comes from a human donor in good health. The CDR3 runs from the conserved cysteine through the conserved F or W. A D gene is named only where the DNA matches it firmly. Where a row states a size, it is once, few, many or the class of an expanded clone; other rows omit it.

few,TRBV4-1,TRBD1,TRBJ2-7,TGCGCCAGCAGCCGCCAGGGACAGCCAACCAGTTACGAGTGGGGTTACGAGCAGTACTTC,CASSRQGQPTSYEWGYEQYF
.,TRBV2,TRBD2,TRBJ2-7,TGTGCCAGCACAAGGGACTACTACGAGCAGTACTTC,CASTRDYYEQYF
.,TRBV20-1,.,TRBJ2-7,TGCAGTGCTTCCGACGGGGACTACGAGCAGTACTTC,CSASDGDYEQYF
.,TRBV7-9,.,TRBJ2-7,TGTGCCAGCAGCTTAGTCCCAATATGGCAGTACTTC,CASSLVPIWQYF
.,TRBV5-4,TRBD2,TRBJ2-1,TGTGCCAGCAGCTCGGGACTAGCGGGAGTCTTAGAGCAGTTCTTC,CASSSGLAGVLEQFF
many,TRBV4-2,.,TRBJ2-3,TGTGCCAGCAGCCCGCAGGGGTTCACAGATACGCAGTATTTT,CASSPQGFTDTQYF
.,TRBV2,.,TRBJ2-6,TGTGCCAGCAGGGACCCCTCTGGGGCCAACGTCCTGACTTTC,CASRDPSGANVLTF
few,TRBV6-2/TRBV6-3,TRBD1,TRBJ1-5,TGTGCCAGCAGCCGACAGGGCGGCAATCAGCCCCAGCATTTT,CASSRQGGNQPQHF
.,TRBV15,TRBD1,TRBJ2-7,TGTGCCACCAGCAGGGGGACAGGGGCCTACGAGCAGTACTTC,CATSRGTGAYEQYF
many,TRBV4-3,TRBD1,TRBJ1-5,TGCGCCAGCAGCCAACAGGGGGACCAGCCCCAGCATTTT,CASSQQGDQPQHF
few,TRBV6-4,TRBD2,TRBJ2-3,TGTGCCAGCAGTGACTCGTGGCGGGGGGCGCAGTATTTT,CASSDSWRGAQYF
many,TRBV20-1,.,TRBJ1-2,TGCAGTGCTAGAGCCCCCCCGAACTATGGCTACACCTTC,CSARAPPNYGYTF
.,TRBV7-2,.,TRBJ2-3,TGTGCCAGCAGCTCCGCATACAGGCGCACAGATACGCAGTATTTT,CASSSAYRRTDTQYF
few,TRBV5-1,TRBD2,TRBJ2-3,TGCGCCAGCAGCTTGGGGGCTAGCGGGCCCTCCGGGGCAGATACGCAGTATTTT,CASSLGASGPSGADTQYF
.,TRBV20-1,TRBD1,TRBJ1-2,TGCAGTGCTAGAGAACCGGGACAGGGGGCAGATGGCTACACCTTC,CSAREPGQGADGYTF
many,TRBV5-1,.,TRBJ2-2,TGCGCCAGCAGCTTGTCGCCCCCGGACAGTACAACCGGGGAGCTGTTTTTT,CASSLSPPDSTTGELFF
.,TRBV28,.,TRBJ2-2,TGTGCCAGCAGACGGGACACCGGGGAGCTGTTTTTT,CASRRDTGELFF
few,TRBV20-1,TRBD2,TRBJ2-1,TGCAGTGCCGAGAAACGAGCGGGGGGGCACAATGAGCAGTTCTTC,CSAEKRAGGHNEQFF
few,TRBV20-1,.,TRBJ2-3,TGCAGTGCTAGATTAGCAGCCACAGATACGCAGTATTTT,CSARLAATDTQYF
many,TRBV12-3/TRBV12-4,TRBD1,TRBJ2-5,TGTGCCAGCAGTTATAGGGGGCCGGGTCAAGAGACCCAGTACTTC,CASSYRGPGQETQYF
.,TRBV6-2/TRBV6-3,.,TRBJ1-2,TGTGCCAGCAGCCCACCAGGGCATGGAGTTGGCTACACCTTC,CASSPPGHGVGYTF
few,TRBV6-5,TRBD1,TRBJ1-4,TGTGCCAGCGGGGACAGGGGGCCGAATGAAAAACTGTTTTTT,CASGDRGPNEKLFF
.,TRBV2,TRBD1,TRBJ1-1,TGTGCCAGCAGTCCCACATCACAGGTCAGGGGGACTGAAGCTTTCTTT,CASSPTSQVRGTEAFF
.,TRBV6-5,TRBD1,TRBJ1-2,TGTGCCAGCAGTTACCAGTGGGACAGGGGCCCTCTCTATGGCTACACCTTC,CASSYQWDRGPLYGYTF
.,TRBV7-9,.,TRBJ1-5,TGTGCCAGCAGCTTAGCAGGGTCCAATCAGCCCCAGCATTTT,CASSLAGSNQPQHF
.,TRBV19,.,TRBJ2-2,TGTGCCAGTAGTATATCCCCTGCAGGGACGGTCGGGGAGCTGTTTTTT,CASSISPAGTVGELFF
.,TRBV6-1,TRBD1,TRBJ2-7,TGTGCCAGCAGTGAAGCGTTGAAGGACAGGGGAAAGCAGTACTTC,CASSEALKDRGKQYF
few,TRBV13,TRBD1,TRBJ1-5,TGTGCCAGCAGCCAAGCTCCAGGGGGCGGCAATCAGCCCCAGCATTTT,CASSQAPGGGNQPQHF
.,TRBV6-1,TRBD2,TRBJ2-3,TGTGCCAGCACTGAGACTAGCGGGGGGGCAGATACGCAGTATTTT,CASTETSGGADTQYF
many,TRBV7-3,.,TRBJ2-1,TGTGCCAGCAGCCCAATGGAGGGCTTCAATGAGCAGTTCTTC,CASSPMEGFNEQFF
.,TRBV7-9,.,TRBJ2-1,TGTGCCAGCAGCTTAGCCGGGATATGGCAGTTCTTC,CASSLAGIWQFF
.,TRBV6-1,.,TRBJ2-3,TGTGCCAGCACCCCCCCTGCGGGTTCATGGGATACGCAGTATTTT,CASTPPAGSWDTQYF
many,TRBV27,TRBD2,TRBJ2-3,TGTGCCAGCAGTTTATACATAGCGGGAGGGCCCTCAGATACGCAGTATTTT,CASSLYIAGGPSDTQYF
few,TRBV5-1,TRBD1,TRBJ2-5,TGCGCCAGCAGCTCCTGGGTCCTGACAGGGGTTCGAGAGACCCAGTACTTC,CASSSWVLTGVRETQYF
few,TRBV25-1,TRBD1,TRBJ2-2,TGTGCCAGCAGCAGAGGACAGGGGGACACCGGGGAGCTGTTTTTT,CASSRGQGDTGELFF
many,TRBV11-2,.,TRBJ2-1,TGTGCCAGCAGCGAATCCGGGTCAACCTACAATGAGCAGTTCTTC,CASSESGSTYNEQFF
few,TRBV7-3,.,TRBJ2-2,TGTGCCAGCAGCTTAAGGCAGACCTCTTCCACCGGGGAGCTGTTTTTT,CASSLRQTSSTGELFF
many,TRBV28,.,TRBJ2-7,TGTGCCAGCAGTTCTGCCTACGAGCAGTACTTC,CASSSAYEQYF
.,TRBV4-1,.,TRBJ1-1,TGCGCCAGCAGCCAAGATCCTCGGGAAAGGCGCACTGAAGCTTTCTTT,CASSQDPRERRTEAFF
many,TRBV5-1,.,TRBJ2-7,TGCGCCAGCAGCTTGGGGCAGGGTTTCGACGAGCAGTACTTC,CASSLGQGFDEQYF
many,TRBV19,.,TRBJ1-2,TGTGCCAGTCTCTCCTCAGCAGCTAACTATGGCTACACCTTC,CASLSSAANYGYTF